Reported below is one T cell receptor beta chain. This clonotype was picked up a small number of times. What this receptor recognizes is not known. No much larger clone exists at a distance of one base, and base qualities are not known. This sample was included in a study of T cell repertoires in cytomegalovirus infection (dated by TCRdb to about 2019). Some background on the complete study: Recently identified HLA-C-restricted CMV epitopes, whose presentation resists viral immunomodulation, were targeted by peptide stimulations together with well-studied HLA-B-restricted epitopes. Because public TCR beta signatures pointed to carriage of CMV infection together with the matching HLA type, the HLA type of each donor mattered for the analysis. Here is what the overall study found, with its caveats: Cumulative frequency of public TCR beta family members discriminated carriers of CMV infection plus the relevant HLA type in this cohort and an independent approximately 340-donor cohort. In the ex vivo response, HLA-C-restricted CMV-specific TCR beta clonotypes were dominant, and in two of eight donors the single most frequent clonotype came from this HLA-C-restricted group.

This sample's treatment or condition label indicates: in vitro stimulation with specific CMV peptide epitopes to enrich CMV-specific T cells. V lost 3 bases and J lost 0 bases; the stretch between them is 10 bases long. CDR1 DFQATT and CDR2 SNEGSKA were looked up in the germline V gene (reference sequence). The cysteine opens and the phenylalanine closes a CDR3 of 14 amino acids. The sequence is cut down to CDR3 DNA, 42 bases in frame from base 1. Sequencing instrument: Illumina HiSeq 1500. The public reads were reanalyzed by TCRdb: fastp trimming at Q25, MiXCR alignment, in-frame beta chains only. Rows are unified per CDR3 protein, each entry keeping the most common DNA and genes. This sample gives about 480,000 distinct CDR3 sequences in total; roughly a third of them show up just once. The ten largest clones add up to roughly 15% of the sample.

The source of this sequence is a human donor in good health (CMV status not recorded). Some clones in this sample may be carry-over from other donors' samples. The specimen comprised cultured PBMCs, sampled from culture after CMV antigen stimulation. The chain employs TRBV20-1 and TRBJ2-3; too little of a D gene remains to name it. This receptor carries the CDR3 CSASGVLSTDTQYF. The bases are TGCAGTGCTAGTGGCGTTCTGAGCACAGATACGCAGTATTTT.